The 2 T cell receptor beta chains below come from one sample, sequenced in a study of OX40 agonist ivuxolimab in advanced cancers. TCRdb's copy holds only in-frame clones and misses some; the assay was immunoSEQ multiplex PCR. The table shows tens of thousands of clones, with almost 95% occurring only once. This material consisted of CD4+ or CD8+ T cells sorted from blood, taken in a trial of the OX40 agonist ivuxolimab. All receptors come from an adult with an advanced solid tumor such as melanoma, head and neck, liver or kidney cancer.

This sequence joins TRBV23-1 and TRBJ2-1; 14 bases align to TRBD2. TRBV23-1 is reported as an ORF; its role is uncertain. CDR3 length: 17 residues. After removal of 2 bases from V and 5 bases from J, the junction contained 5 bases not matched to a gene. As DNA, the CDR3 is TGCGCCAGCAGTCAACAGGGACTAGCGGGAGAAAACAATGAGCAGTTCTTC. Protein sequence: CASSQQGLAGENNEQFF.

Comments on this clone: This same CDR3 is encoded by further DNA sequences in the sample. The chain carries TRBV5-1 and TRBJ1-1; 9 bases match TRBD1. CDR3 size: 15 residues. Germline trimming cut 3 bases from V and 3 bases from J; bases unmatched to any gene: 6. The germline V gene encodes CDR1 SGHRS and CDR2 YFSETQ. The CDR3 nucleotides are TGCGCCAGCAGCTCAACAGGGGGCGGGTACACTGAAGCTTTCTTT. Its translation is CASSSTGGGYTEAFF.